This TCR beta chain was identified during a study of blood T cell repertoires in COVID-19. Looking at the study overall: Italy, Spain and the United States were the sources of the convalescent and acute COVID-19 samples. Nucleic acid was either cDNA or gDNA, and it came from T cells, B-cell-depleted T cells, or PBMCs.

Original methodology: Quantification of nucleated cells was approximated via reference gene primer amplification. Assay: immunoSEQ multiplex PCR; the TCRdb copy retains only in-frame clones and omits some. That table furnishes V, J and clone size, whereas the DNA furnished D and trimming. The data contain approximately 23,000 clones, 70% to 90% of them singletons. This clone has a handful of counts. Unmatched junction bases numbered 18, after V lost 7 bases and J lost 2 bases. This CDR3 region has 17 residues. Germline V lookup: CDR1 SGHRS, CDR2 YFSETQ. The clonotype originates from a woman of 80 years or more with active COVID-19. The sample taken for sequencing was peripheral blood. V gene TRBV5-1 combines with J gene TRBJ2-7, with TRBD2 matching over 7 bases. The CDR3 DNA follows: TGCGCCAGCTCCCCTGGAGTTCGCGGGAGTGGGGCCTACGAGCAGTACTTC. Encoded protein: CASSPGVRGSGAYEQYF.